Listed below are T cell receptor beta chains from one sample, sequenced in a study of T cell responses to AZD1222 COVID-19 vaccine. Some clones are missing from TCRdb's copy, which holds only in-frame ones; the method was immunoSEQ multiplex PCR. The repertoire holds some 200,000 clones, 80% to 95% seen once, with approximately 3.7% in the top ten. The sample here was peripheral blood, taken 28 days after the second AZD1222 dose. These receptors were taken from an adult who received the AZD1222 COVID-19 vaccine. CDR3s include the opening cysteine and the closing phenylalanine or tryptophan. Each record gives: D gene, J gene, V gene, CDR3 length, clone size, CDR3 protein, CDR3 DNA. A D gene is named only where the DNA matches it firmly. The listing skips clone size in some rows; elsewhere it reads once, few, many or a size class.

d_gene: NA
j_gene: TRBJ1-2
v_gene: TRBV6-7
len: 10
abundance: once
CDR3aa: CASRIEGYTF
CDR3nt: TGTGCCAGCAGAATAGAAGGCTACACCTTC

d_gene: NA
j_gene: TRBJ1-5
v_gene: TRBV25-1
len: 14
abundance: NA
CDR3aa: CASSDYRAAQPQHF
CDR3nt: TGTGCCAGCAGTGACTACAGGGCCGCTCAGCCCCAGCATTTT

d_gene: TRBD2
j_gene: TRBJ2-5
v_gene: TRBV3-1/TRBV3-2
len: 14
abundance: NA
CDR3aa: CATSLSGPQETQYF
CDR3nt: TGTGCCACCTCGCTTAGCGGGCCCCAAGAGACCCAGTACTTC

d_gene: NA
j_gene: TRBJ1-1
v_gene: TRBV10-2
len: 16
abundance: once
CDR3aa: CASSGPGTGMNTEAFF
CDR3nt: TGCGCCAGCAGTGGTCCAGGCACTGGAATGAACACTGAAGCTTTCTTT

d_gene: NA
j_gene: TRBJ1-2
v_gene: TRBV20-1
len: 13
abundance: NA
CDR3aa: CSASKGAPYGYTF
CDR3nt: TGCAGTGCTAGTAAAGGGGCCCCCTATGGCTACACCTTC

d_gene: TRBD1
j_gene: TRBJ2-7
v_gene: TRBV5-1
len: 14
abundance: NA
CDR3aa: CASSLGQGASEQYF
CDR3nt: TGCGCCAGCAGCTTGGGACAGGGGGCATCCGAGCAGTACTTC

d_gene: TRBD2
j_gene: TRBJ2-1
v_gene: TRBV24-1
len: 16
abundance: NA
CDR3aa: CATYMDGSGPYNEQFF
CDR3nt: TGTGCCACCTACATGGATGGTAGCGGGCCTTACAATGAGCAGTTCTTC

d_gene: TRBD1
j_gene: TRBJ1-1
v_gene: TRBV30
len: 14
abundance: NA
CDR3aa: CAWSTGQGTAEAFF
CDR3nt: TGTGCCTGGAGTACCGGACAGGGCACCGCTGAAGCTTTCTTT

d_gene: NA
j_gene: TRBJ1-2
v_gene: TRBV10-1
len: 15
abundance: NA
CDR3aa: CASSESIGSLYGYTF
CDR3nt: TGCGCCAGCAGTGAGTCGATCGGCAGCCTTTATGGCTACACCTTC

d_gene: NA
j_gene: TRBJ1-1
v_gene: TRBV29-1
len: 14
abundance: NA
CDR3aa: CSVVTGSMNTEAFF
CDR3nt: TGCAGCGTTGTAACAGGCTCTATGAACACTGAAGCTTTCTTT

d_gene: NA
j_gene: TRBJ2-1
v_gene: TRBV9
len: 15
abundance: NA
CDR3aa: CASSLSASSYNEQFF
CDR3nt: TGTGCCAGCAGCCTATCCGCTAGCTCCTACAATGAGCAGTTCTTC

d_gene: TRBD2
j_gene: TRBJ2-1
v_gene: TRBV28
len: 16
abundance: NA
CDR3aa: CASSKPRTSGWNEQFF
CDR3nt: TGTGCCAGCAGCAAACCAAGGACTAGCGGGTGGAATGAGCAGTTCTTC

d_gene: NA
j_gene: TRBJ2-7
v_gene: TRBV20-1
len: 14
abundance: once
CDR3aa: CSATEPGLRYEQYF
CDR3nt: TGCAGTGCTACTGAACCGGGCCTTAGATACGAGCAGTACTTC

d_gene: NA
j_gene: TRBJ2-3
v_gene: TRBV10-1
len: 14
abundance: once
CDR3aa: CASSEGGRPDTQYF
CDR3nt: TGCGCCAGCAGTGAGGGAGGCCGGCCAGATACGCAGTATTTT

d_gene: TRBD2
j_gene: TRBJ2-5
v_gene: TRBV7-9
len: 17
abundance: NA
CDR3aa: CASSLWTSGRAGETQYF
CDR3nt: TGTGCCAGCAGCTTATGGACTAGCGGGAGGGCCGGTGAGACCCAGTACTTC

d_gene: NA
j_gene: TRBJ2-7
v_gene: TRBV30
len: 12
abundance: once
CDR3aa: CAWGRGKGEQYF
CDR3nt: TGTGCCTGGGGGCGGGGTAAGGGGGAGCAGTACTTC

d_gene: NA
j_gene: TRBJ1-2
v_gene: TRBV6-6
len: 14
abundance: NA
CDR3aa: CASSTGQSYYGYTF
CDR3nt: TGTGCCAGCAGTACAGGACAGTCCTACTATGGCTACACCTTC

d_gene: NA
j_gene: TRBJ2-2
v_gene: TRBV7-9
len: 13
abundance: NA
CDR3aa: CASSIENTGELFF
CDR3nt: TGTGCCAGCAGCATCGAGAACACCGGGGAGCTGTTTTTT

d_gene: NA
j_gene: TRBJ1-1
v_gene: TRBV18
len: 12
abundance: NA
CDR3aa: CASSLKNTEAFF
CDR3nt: TGTGCCAGCTCACTCAAGAACACTGAAGCTTTCTTT

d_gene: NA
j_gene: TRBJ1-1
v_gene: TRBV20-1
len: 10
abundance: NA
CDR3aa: CSARNTEAFF
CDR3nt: TGCAGTGCTAGAAACACTGAAGCTTTCTTT

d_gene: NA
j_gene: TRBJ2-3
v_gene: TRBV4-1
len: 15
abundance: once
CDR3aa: CASSPLVSSTDTQYF
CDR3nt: TGCGCCAGCAGCCCCCTAGTTTCTAGCACAGATACGCAGTATTTT

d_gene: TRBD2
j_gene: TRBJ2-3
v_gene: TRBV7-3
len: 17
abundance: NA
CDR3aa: CASSLTGLADLTDTQYF
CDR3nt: TGTGCCAGCAGCTTAACCGGTCTAGCGGACCTCACAGATACGCAGTATTTT

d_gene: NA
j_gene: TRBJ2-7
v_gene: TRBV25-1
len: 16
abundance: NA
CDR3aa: CASSDESGEVAYEQYF
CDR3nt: TGTGCCAGCAGTGATGAGAGTGGGGAAGTGGCCTACGAGCAGTACTTC

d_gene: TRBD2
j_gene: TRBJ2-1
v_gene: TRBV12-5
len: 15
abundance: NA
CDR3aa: CASARSGGVGNEQFF
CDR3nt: TGTGCTAGTGCCCGGTCGGGGGGAGTGGGTAATGAGCAGTTCTTC

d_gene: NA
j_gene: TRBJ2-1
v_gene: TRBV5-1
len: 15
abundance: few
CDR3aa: CASSLSQATYNEQFF
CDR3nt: TGCGCCAGCAGCTTGAGCCAGGCCACCTACAATGAGCAGTTCTTC

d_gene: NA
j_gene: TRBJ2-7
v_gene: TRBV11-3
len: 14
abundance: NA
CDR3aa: CASSLLTQGYEQYF
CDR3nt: TGTGCCAGCAGCTTACTGACCCAGGGCTACGAGCAGTACTTC

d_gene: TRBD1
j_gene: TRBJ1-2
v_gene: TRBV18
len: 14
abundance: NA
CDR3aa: CASSLFGQGDGYTF
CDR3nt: TGTGCCAGCTCCCTTTTCGGACAGGGGGATGGCTACACCTTC

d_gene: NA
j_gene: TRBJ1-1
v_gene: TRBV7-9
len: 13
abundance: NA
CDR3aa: CASSLEQNTEAFF
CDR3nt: TGTGCCAGCAGCTTAGAACAGAACACTGAAGCTTTCTTT

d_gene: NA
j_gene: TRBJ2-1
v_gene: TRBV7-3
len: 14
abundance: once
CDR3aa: CASSPGLFSIEQFF
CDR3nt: TGTGCCAGCAGCCCTGGACTATTCAGCATTGAGCAGTTCTTC

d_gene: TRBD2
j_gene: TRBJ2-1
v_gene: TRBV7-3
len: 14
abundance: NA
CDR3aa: CASSELAGDNEQFF
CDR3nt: TGTGCCAGCAGCGAACTAGCGGGGGACAATGAGCAGTTCTTC

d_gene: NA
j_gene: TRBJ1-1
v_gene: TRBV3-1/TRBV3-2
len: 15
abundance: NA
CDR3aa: CASSQTGTGDTEAFF
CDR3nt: TGTGCCAGCAGCCAGACCGGGACCGGGGACACTGAAGCTTTCTTT

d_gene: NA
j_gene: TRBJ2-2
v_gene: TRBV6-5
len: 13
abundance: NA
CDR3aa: CASGGGNTGELFF
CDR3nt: TGTGCCAGCGGGGGAGGGAACACCGGGGAGCTGTTTTTT

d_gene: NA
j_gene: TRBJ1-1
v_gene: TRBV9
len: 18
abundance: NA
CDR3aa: CASSVATHRETQHTEAFF
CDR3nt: TGTGCCAGCAGCGTAGCAACCCACCGGGAAACTCAACACACTGAAGCTTTCTTT

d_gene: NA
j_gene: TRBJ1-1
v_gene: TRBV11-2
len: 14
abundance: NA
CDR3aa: CASSFDRSRTEAFF
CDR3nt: TGTGCCAGCAGCTTCGACAGGAGTCGAACTGAAGCTTTCTTT

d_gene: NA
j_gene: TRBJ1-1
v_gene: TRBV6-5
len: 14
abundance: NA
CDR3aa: CASSYAGVNTEAFF
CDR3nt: TGTGCCAGCAGTTACGCCGGGGTGAACACTGAAGCTTTCTTT

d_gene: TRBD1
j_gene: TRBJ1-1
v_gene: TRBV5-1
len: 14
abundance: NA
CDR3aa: CASSEGQGWTEAFF
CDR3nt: TGCGCCAGCTCTGAGGGACAGGGTTGGACTGAAGCTTTCTTT

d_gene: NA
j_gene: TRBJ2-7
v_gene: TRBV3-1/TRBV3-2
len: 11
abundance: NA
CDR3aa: CASSPGVEQYF
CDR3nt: TGTGCCAGCAGCCCTGGGGTCGAGCAGTACTTC

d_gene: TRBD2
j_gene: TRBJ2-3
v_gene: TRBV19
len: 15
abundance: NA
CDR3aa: CASRDLAGGPNTQYF
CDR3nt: TGTGCCAGTAGGGACCTAGCGGGAGGGCCAAATACGCAGTATTTT

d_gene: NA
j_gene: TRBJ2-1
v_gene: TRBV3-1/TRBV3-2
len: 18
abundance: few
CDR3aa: CASSQEGMISAAYNEQFF
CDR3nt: TGTGCCAGCAGCCAAGAAGGCATGATTTCAGCAGCCTACAATGAGCAGTTCTTC

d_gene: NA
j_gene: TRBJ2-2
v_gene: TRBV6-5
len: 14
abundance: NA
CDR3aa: CASSYSLGPGELFF
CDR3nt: TGTGCCAGCAGTTACTCTCTAGGCCCCGGGGAGCTGTTTTTT

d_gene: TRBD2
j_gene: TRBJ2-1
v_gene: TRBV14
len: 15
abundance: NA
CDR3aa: CASSQGLAGAAEQFF
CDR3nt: TGTGCCAGCAGCCAAGGACTAGCGGGAGCAGCTGAGCAGTTCTTC

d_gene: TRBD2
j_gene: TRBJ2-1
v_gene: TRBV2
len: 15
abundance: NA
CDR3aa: CASRTSGGGYNEQFF
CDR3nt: TGTGCCAGTAGGACTAGCGGAGGTGGGTACAATGAGCAGTTCTTC

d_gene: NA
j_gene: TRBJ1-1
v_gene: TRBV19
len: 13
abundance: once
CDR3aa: CASTPRQYTEAFF
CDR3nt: TGTGCCAGTACCCCCCGACAGTACACTGAAGCTTTCTTT

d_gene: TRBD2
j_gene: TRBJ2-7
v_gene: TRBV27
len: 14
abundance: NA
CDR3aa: CASSPSGSFNEQYF
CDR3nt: TGTGCCAGCAGTCCTAGCGGGAGTTTCAACGAGCAGTACTTC

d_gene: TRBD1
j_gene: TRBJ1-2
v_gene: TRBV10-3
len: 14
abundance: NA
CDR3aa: CAISEYGQGYGYTF
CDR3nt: TGTGCCATCAGTGAGTATGGACAGGGATATGGCTACACCTTC

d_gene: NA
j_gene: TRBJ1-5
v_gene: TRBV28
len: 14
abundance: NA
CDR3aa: CASSYDSSNQPQHF
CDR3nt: TGTGCCAGCAGTTATGATTCGAGCAATCAGCCCCAGCATTTT

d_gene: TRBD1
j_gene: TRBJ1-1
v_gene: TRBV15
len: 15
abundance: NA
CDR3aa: CATTGTGDFGTEAFF
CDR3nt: TGTGCCACCACCGGGACAGGGGATTTTGGCACTGAAGCTTTCTTT

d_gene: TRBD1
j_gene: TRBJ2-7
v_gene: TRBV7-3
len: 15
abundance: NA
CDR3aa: CASSLGGQGPYEQYF
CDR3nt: TGTGCCAGCAGCTTAGGGGGACAGGGCCCCTACGAGCAGTACTTC

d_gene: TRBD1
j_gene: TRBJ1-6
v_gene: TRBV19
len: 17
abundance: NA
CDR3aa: CASSSTGGSSYNSPLHF
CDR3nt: TGTGCCAGTAGTTCAACAGGGGGGAGCTCCTATAATTCACCCCTCCACTTT

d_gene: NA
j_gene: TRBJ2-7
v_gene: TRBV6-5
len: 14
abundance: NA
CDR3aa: CASRDRRGSYEQYF
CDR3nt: TGTGCCAGCAGGGACCGACGGGGCTCCTACGAGCAGTACTTC

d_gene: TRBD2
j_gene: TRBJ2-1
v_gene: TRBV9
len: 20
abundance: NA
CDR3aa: CASSDRLGLADQSSYNEQFF
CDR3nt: TGTGCCAGCAGCGACCGGCTGGGGCTAGCGGACCAGAGCTCCTACAATGAGCAGTTCTTC